This T cell receptor beta chain was sequenced during a study of cytomegalovirus exposure and HLA in healthy donors. The CDR3 has 16 amino acids. V shed 5 bases, J shed 0 bases, and the junction held 5 bases outside the gene matches. Germline CDR1 reads SGHVS; CDR2 reads FQNEAQ. TCRdb's table, derived via immunoSEQ multiplex PCR, lists solely in-frame clones and lacks some. Of some 170,000 clones in the sample, around four fifths were seen once. About this clone itself: No antigen is known for it.

Study-wide findings and caveats: It was 160 or so TCR beta chains that were listed as cytomegalovirus-associated. Cytomegalovirus status was reportedly diagnosed by the classifier with high specificity and sensitivity.

Sequencing was performed on PBMCs. The origin of this receptor is a man aged 25 to 40 in good health and CMV-seropositive. This chain links TRBV7-8 with TRBJ2-2; 8 positions match TRBD2. The CDR3 loop reads CASSGVRGANTGELFF. In DNA, the CDR3 is TGTGCCAGCAGCGGGGTGCGGGGGGCGAACACCGGGGAGCTGTTTTTT.